This TCR beta chain was sequenced during a study of T cell responses to AZD1222 COVID-19 vaccine. Notes on this clone: One junction end disagrees with the germline gene, perhaps due to a read error.

Repertoires were generated with immunoSEQ multiplex PCR, while TCRdb's copy carries only in-frame clones and drops some. The table shows 100,000 to 150,000 clones, with more than 70% occurring only once. This CDR3 has 16 residues. Germline assignment: CDR1 SSHAT and CDR2 FNYEAQ (reference sequence). This receptor was obtained from an adult in good health. The genes are TRBV7-7 and TRBJ2-2, with 10 bases that match TRBD2. This specimen consisted of peripheral blood, obtained on day 0 of AZD1222 vaccination. The CDR3 loop is CASSSGLAANTGELFF. The CDR3 nucleotides read TGTGCTAGCAGCTCCGGACTAGCGGCAAACACCGGGGAGCTGTTTTTT.